The 9 T cell receptor beta chains reported below all come from one sample, sequenced in a study of vaccination effects on CD4 cells after COVID-19. Their antigens are not known. Measured with immunoSEQ multiplex PCR; TCRdb has only the in-frame clones, and not every one. The repertoire holds some 50,000 clones, with about 70% as singletons. Antigen-specific CD4+ T cell clonotypes were called by their expansion after viral peptide-pool culture in ViraFEST. CD4+ T cells were isolated after approximately 10 days of culture. Two-dose BNT162b2 or mRNA-1273 vaccination was given to participants. The starting material was CD4+ T cells from PBMCs cultured with HCoV-OC43 spike peptides, obtained after COVID-19 vaccination. Subset specified: HCoV-OC43 spike overlapping peptide pool stimulation. Every receptor here comes from a human donor who received a COVID-19 vaccine.

The J gene is TRBJ1-1, the V gene TRBV5-1; possible D gene TRBD1, 5 bases. V was cut by 1 base and J by 3 bases, with 10 bases left in between. In germline, CDR1 is SGHRS, CDR2 YFSETQ. This CDR3 spans 14 amino acids. The CDR3 nucleotides are TGCGCCAGCAGCTTGACGGGGACGGACACTGAAGCTTTCTTT. It encodes CASSLTGTDTEAFF.

The chain joins TRBV29-1 to TRBJ1-3; perhaps TRBD1 as D (5 bases). Germline assignment: CDR1 SQVTM and CDR2 ANQGSEA. With 7 bases removed from V and 4 bases from J, the gap between germline ends came to 11 bases. The CDR3 loop spans 12 amino acids. The CDR3 bases are TGCAGCGCTGGGACCGTCGGAAACACCATATATTTT. This codes for CSAGTVGNTIYF.

This clone was seen a single time. The chain joins TRBV9 to TRBJ2-1; 15 nucleotides match TRBD2. The germline CDR1 and CDR2 sequences are SGDLS and YYNGEE. The CDR3 spans 19 residues. J was trimmed by 7 bases and V by 0 bases; bases with no gene match: 11. The DNA for the CDR3 is TGTGCCAGCAGCGTAGAGTCAGGGGAAGGGACTAGCGGGAGGAATGAGCAGTTCTTC. Residues: CASSVESGEGTSGRNEQFF.

This clone has just one count. This chain connects TRBV5-1 to TRBJ2-7, with 7 bases fitting TRBD2. The CDR3 covers 11 residues. Trimming took 7 bases from V and 4 from J; bases not matched to a gene: 2. Germline CDR1 is SGHRS and CDR2 is YFSETQ. The CDR3 protein is CASGEGYEQYF. The CDR3 DNA sequence: TGCGCCAGCGGGGAGGGGTACGAGCAGTACTTC. Based on the CDR3 plus reference TRBV5-1 and TRBJ2-7, the full variable domain is KAGVTQTPRYLIKTRGQQVTLSCSPISGHRSVSWYQQTPGQGLQFLFEYFSETQRNKGNFPGRFSGRQFSNSRSEMNVSTLELGDSALYLCASGEGYEQYFGPGTRLTVT.

This rearrangement joins TRBV3-1 (or the pseudogene TRBV3-2) to TRBJ2-1, with D maybe TRBD1 (7 bases). V lost 4 bases, J lost 6 bases, and 19 bases lay in between. The CDR3 length is 16 residues. Germline V gene data show CDR1 as LGHDT and CDR2 as YNNKEL (reference sequence). CDR3 region: CASSLLFAGQTNEQFF. The CDR3 nucleotides read TGTGCCAGCAGCCTACTTTTCGCGGGACAGACCAATGAGCAGTTCTTC.

This clone was counted a single time. The chain joins TRBV30 to TRBJ2-4; TRBD2 agrees at 12 bases. There are 14 residues in the CDR3. V was pared by 5 bases and J by 7 bases, with 6 bases of the junction left unmatched. Germline V gene lookup returns CDR1 GTSNPN and CDR2 SVGIG (reference sequence). This CDR3 reads CAWGGLAGVNIQYF. For the CDR3, the DNA is TGTGCCTGGGGGGGACTAGCGGGTGTGAACATTCAGTACTTC. The entire variable domain, with the rest obtained from reference TRBV30 and TRBJ2-4, is as follows: SQTIHQWPATLVQPVGSPLSLECTVEGTSNPNLYWYRQAAGRGLQLLFYSVGIGQISSEVPQNLSASRPQDRQFILSSKKLLLSDSGFYLCAWGGLAGVNIQYFGAGTRLSVL.

The chain combines TRBV20-1 with TRBJ2-6; D might be TRBD1 (5 bases). The CDR3 loop spans 15 amino acids. The V end was cut by 3 bases, the J end by 0 bases, with 9 bases between. Per the germline V gene, CDR1 is DFQATT and CDR2 is SNEGSKA (reference sequence). The CDR3: CSASTGPSGANVLTF. DNA of the CDR3: TGCAGTGCTAGTACAGGCCCCTCTGGGGCCAACGTCCTGACTTTC.

V is TRBV7-8 and J is TRBJ2-7, with unresolved D. This CDR3 is built from 13 residues. Germline V gene data show CDR1 as SGHVS and CDR2 as FQNEAQ. V shed 2 bases and J shed 1 base, with 6 bases lying between them. The DNA of the CDR3 is TGTGCCAGCAGCTTATACGAGTCCTACGAGCAGTACTTC. Encoded protein: CASSLYESYEQYF.

The table lists this clone with a count of one. J is TRBJ2-7 and V is TRBV29-1; D possibly corresponds to TRBD1 (6 bases). Germline CDR1 and CDR2: SQVTM and ANQGSEA. The germline V and J ends were trimmed by 4 bases and 4 bases, with 11 bases remaining between them. CDR3 length: 12 amino acids. The CDR3 loop reads CSVVGQTYEQYF. CDR3 coding DNA: TGCAGCGTTGTAGGACAGACTTACGAGCAGTACTTC.